A selection of T cell receptor beta chains follows, all from one sample in a study of Graves' ophthalmopathy and Graves' hyperthyroidism. Via MiXCR, TCRdb re-called the multiplex PCR reads, giving one row per CDR3 protein. The data contain 650,000 to 900,000 distinct CDR3 sequences, roughly two fifths of them singletons. Source material: peripheral blood. These receptors all stem from an adult man with Graves' ophthalmopathy. Both conserved end residues are part of each CDR3. A D gene is named only where the DNA matches it firmly. For some rows the clone size is stated as once, few or many, or as a class when expanded; others skip it.

J gene,V gene,D gene,clone size,CDR3 DNA,CDR3 protein
TRBJ1-2,TRBV7-9,-,many,TGTGCCAGCAGCCACCCCGAGTTTGGCTACACCTTC,CASSHPEFGYTF
TRBJ1-5,TRBV24-1,-,-,TGTGCCACCAGTGATTCAGGGAGTACCCAGCATTTT,CATSDSGSTQHF
TRBJ2-7,TRBV7-9,TRBD2,-,TGTGCCAGCAGCTCAGCGGGAGAAGGCTACGAGCAGTACTTC,CASSSAGEGYEQYF
TRBJ2-7,TRBV7-9,TRBD1,-,TGTGCCAGCAGCTATAAAAGTAGGACAGGGGGAAGCCACGAGCAGTACTTC,CASSYKSRTGGSHEQYF
TRBJ2-7,TRBV19,TRBD2,-,TGTGCCAGTAGTATAGCGGCTAGCGGGGCCTACGAGCAGTACTTC,CASSIAASGAYEQYF
TRBJ2-5,TRBV7-6,-,once,TGTGCCAGCAGCTTAACGCAGGCCGCCGGGCCCCAGTACTTC,CASSLTQAAGPQYF
TRBJ2-5,TRBV7-9,-,many,TGTGCCAGCAGCCCCCTAGGTGGGGTGGACCAAGAGACCCAGTACTTC,CASSPLGGVDQETQYF
TRBJ1-5,TRBV12-3/TRBV12-4,TRBD1,few,TGTGCCAGCAGTTTATGGCGTGGGCAGGGGGGTCAGCCCCAGCATTTT,CASSLWRGQGGQPQHF
TRBJ1-1,TRBV2,-,-,TGTGCCAGCAGTGAAGAGGGGGGGTTCGTGTGGACTGAAGCTTTCTTT,CASSEEGGFVWTEAFF
TRBJ1-5,TRBV12-3/TRBV12-4,-,-,TGTGCCAGCAGCCAAGCCGGCCAGCCCCAGCATTTT,CASSQAGQPQHF
TRBJ2-7,TRBV20-1,TRBD1,-,TGCAGTGCTAGGGGGACAGGGGGCCCAAGCTCCTACGAGCAGTACTTC,CSARGTGGPSSYEQYF
TRBJ1-2,TRBV20-1,-,many,TGCAGTGCGGCTACAGGGCGCAACTATGGCTACACCTTC,CSAATGRNYGYTF
TRBJ2-7,TRBV7-6,-,many,TGTGCCAGCAGCTTAGCTCCAACGTCCTACGAGCAGTACTTC,CASSLAPTSYEQYF
TRBJ1-1,TRBV7-3,TRBD1,many,TGTGCCAGCAGCTTATCAGGGGGCCGGAACACTGAAGCTTTCTTT,CASSLSGGRNTEAFF
TRBJ1-4,TRBV7-2,-,many,TGTGCCAGCAGCCCCCGAGGTGAAAAACTGTTTTTT,CASSPRGEKLFF
TRBJ1-4,TRBV5-5,TRBD1,few,TGTGCCAGCAGTTCCACAGGGGCCCAAAATGAAAAACTGTTTTTT,CASSSTGAQNEKLFF
TRBJ2-5,TRBV7-9,-,-,TGTGCCAGCACCCTTGGCGGGCTAACAGGGAGGGAGACCCAGTACTTC,CASTLGGLTGRETQYF